These 20 T cell receptor beta chains were all obtained from the same sample, sequenced in a study of cytotoxic CD8 clonotypes in ibrutinib-treated CLL. Only in-frame clones appear in the TCRdb table, and some are missing; sequencing was by immunoSEQ multiplex PCR. The sample records roughly 250,000 clones, 70% being singletons. The sample here was PBMCs, taken after 24 months of ibrutinib treatment. The receptors were sampled from a human donor with chronic lymphocytic leukemia.

The V gene is TRBV2, the J gene TRBJ1-4; 9 bases align to TRBD1. The length of the CDR3 is 18 residues. CDR1 is SNHLY and CDR2 is FYNNEI in the germline V gene. After removal of 6 bases from V and 0 bases from J, the junction contained 11 bases not matched to a gene. CDR3 nucleotide sequence: TGTGCCAGCAGAGCGGGACAGGGTCTGGATACAACTAATGAAAAACTGTTTTTT. Translation gives CASRAGQGLDTTNEKLFF.

This clone showed up just once. This chain links TRBV5-4 with TRBJ2-5, with D unclear. The germline CDR1 and CDR2 sequences are SGHNT and YYREEE (reference sequence). There are 13 residues in the CDR3. V lost 0 bases, J lost 5 bases, and 8 bases lay in between. The CDR3 DNA is TGTGCCAGCAGCTTGGTAATTGAGGAGACCCAGTACTTC. Amino acid sequence: CASSLVIEETQYF.

The genes are TRBV7-2 and TRBJ1-5; D remains unclear. Trimming took off 5 bases at V and 5 bases at J, with 13 bases between the two ends. There are 14 residues in the CDR3. In germline, CDR1 is SGHTA, CDR2 FQGNSA. The CDR3 nucleotides read TGTGCCAGCAGCGCAGCCAACAGTTATCAGCCCCAGCATTTT. The encoded protein is CASSAANSYQPQHF.

The chain uses TRBV28 and TRBJ2-3, with D hard to call. The CDR3 totals 14 residues. Germline loops: CDR1 MDHEN, CDR2 SYDVKM. V was clipped by 3 bases and J by 2 bases, with 9 bases between them. The CDR3 DNA sequence: TGTGCCAGCAGTTTCGTAACGGTCACAGATACGCAGTATTTT. Translated, it gives CASSFVTVTDTQYF.

The chain carries TRBV27 and TRBJ1-3, with TRBD1 identical over 8 bases. In germline, CDR1 is MNHEY, CDR2 SMNVEV (reference sequence). V lost 5 bases, J lost 0 bases, and 9 bases stayed unmatched. The CDR3 is 17 amino acids. The CDR3 DNA sequence: TGTGCCAGCAGTCCAAGGACAGGGTACAACTCTGGAAACACCATATATTTT. Protein sequence: CASSPRTGYNSGNTIYF.

V gene TRBV18 combines with J gene TRBJ2-1, with 10 bases fitting TRBD1. Germline trimming cut 4 bases from V and 4 bases from J; bases unmatched to any gene: 10. The CDR3 runs 17 residues. Per germline, CDR1 KGHSH and CDR2 LQKENI. The CDR3: CASSRRDRGDTYNEQFF. The CDR3 DNA reads as TGTGCCAGCTCACGCCGGGACAGGGGCGATACTTACAATGAGCAGTTCTTC.

A remark on this clone: The same CDR3 can be traced to other DNA sequences in this sample. As DNA, the CDR3 is TGTGCCAGTCTCTCCGACAGGGGACAAGAGACCCAGTACTTC. It specifies CASLSDRGQETQYF. This chain links TRBV18 with TRBJ2-5; TRBD1 matches at 8 bases. The CDR3 has 14 residues. In germline, CDR1 is KGHSH, CDR2 LQKENI. Trimming took 9 bases from V and 2 from J; bases not matched to a gene: 8.

The genes are TRBV23-1 and TRBJ1-5, with D tentatively TRBD1 (6 bases). TRBV23-1 is reported as an ORF; its role is uncertain. The germline V and J ends were trimmed by 6 bases and 4 bases, with 13 bases remaining between them. The CDR3 covers 14 residues. As DNA, the CDR3 is TGCGCCAGCAGGCCACGGGACATAAATCAGCCCCAGCATTTT. It specifies CASRPRDINQPQHF.

Only one count was recorded for this clone. The rearrangement uses TRBV28 and TRBJ1-3; D unresolved. Germline V CDR1 and CDR2: MDHEN, SYDVKM. V shed 8 bases and J shed 0 bases, with 11 bases lying between them. The length of the CDR3 is 14 residues. The CDR3 sequence: CASFGRNSGNTIYF. CDR3 bases: TGTGCCAGCTTTGGACGGAACTCTGGAAACACCATATATTTT.

The J gene is TRBJ1-2, the V gene TRBV12-2. TRBV12-2 is a known pseudogene. This CDR3 is built from 12 residues. As DNA, the CDR3 is TGTGCAAGTCGCTCCAGGACGAATGGCTACACCTTC. Protein: CASRSRTNGYTF.

CDR3 amino acids: CAISASGQEETQYF. The CDR3, as DNA: TGTGCCATCAGTGCGTCGGGACAGGAAGAGACCCAGTACTTC. The rearrangement links TRBV10-3 to TRBJ2-5, with 8 bases identical to TRBD1. CDR3 length: 14 amino acids. V shed 4 bases and J 3 bases; nucleotides not matched to a gene: 4. Germline CDR1 and CDR2: ENHRY and SYGVKD.

This clone has only a few counts. The CDR3 spells CATSPTLTGWTEAFF. The DNA of the CDR3 is TGTGCCACCAGCCCTACCTTGACAGGGTGGACTGAAGCTTTCTTT. V and J are TRBV15 and TRBJ1-1, with 7 bases that match TRBD1. The CDR3 has 15 amino acids. Losses at the gene ends were 5 bases for V and 5 bases for J; bases not matched to a gene: 11. The germline V gene has CDR1 LNHNV and CDR2 YYDKDF (reference sequence).

This chain joins TRBV5-1 and TRBJ2-1; TRBD1 or TRBD2 may be the D gene (5 bases each). The CDR3 is 12 amino acids. The germline CDR1 and CDR2 sequences are SGHRS and YFSETQ. Deletions cut 0 bases from V and 15 bases from J, with 13 bases between. The CDR3 coding sequence is TGCGCCAGCAGCTTGGACCGGGACCCCCCGTTCTTC. It is translated as CASSLDRDPPFF.

The V gene is TRBV5-1, the J gene TRBJ2-3, with unresolved D. The CDR3 length is 14 residues. Germline V gene lookup returns CDR1 SGHRS and CDR2 YFSETQ. V was clipped by 0 bases and J by 2 bases, with 7 bases between them. The DNA for the CDR3 is TGCGCCAGCAGCTTGGGGACGATCACAGATACGCAGTATTTT. Protein: CASSLGTITDTQYF.

The rearrangement uses TRBV29-1 and TRBJ2-1; TRBD1 aligns across 8 bases. V lost 0 bases and J lost 0; bases outside the gene matches: 4. The CDR3 spans 16 residues. Per the germline V gene, CDR1 is SQVTM and CDR2 is ANQGSEA. The CDR3 reads CSVEEGQATSYNEQFF. The CDR3 bases are TGCAGCGTTGAAGAGGGACAGGCCACCTCCTACAATGAGCAGTTCTTC.

The V and J genes are TRBV10-3 and TRBJ2-1; 10 bases fit TRBD2. V shed 0 bases, J shed 1 base, and the junction held 3 bases outside the gene matches. CDR3 length: 17 amino acids. The V gene's germline CDR1 is ENHRY and CDR2 SYGVKD. The CDR3 coding sequence is TGTGCCATCAGTGAGTCTAGCGGGAGGACATCCTACAATGAGCAGTTCTTC. It specifies CAISESSGRTSYNEQFF.

The gene calls are TRBV6-1 and TRBJ2-5, with 8 positions matching TRBD2. Trimming at V came to 4 bases and at J to 4 bases, leaving 20 bases not matched to a gene. Germline V lookup: CDR1 MNHNS, CDR2 SASEGT. This CDR3 comprises 19 residues. The CDR3 protein is CASSGVGGGRYKVRETQYF. DNA of the CDR3: TGTGCCAGCAGTGGGGTCGGGGGGGGCCGGTATAAGGTCCGAGAGACCCAGTACTTC.

J is TRBJ2-1 and V is TRBV28, with TRBD1 matching 9 bases. This CDR3 contains 15 residues. Trimming at V came to 5 bases and at J to 7 bases, leaving 9 bases not matched to a gene. CDR1 and CDR2 from the germline V gene are MDHEN and SYDVKM. CDR3 coding DNA: TGTGCCAGCAGTCGTATTACCGGGACAGGGAATGAGCAGTTCTTC. Its protein is CASSRITGTGNEQFF.

A word on this clone: Different DNA sequences within this sample yield the same CDR3. This chain joins TRBV27 and TRBJ2-7; maybe TRBD2 (5 bases). V was pared by 0 bases and J by 0 bases, with 6 bases between. Germline CDR1 reads MNHEY; CDR2 reads SMNVEV (reference sequence). CDR3 length equals 14 residues. The CDR3 is CASSLSGSSYEQYF. CDR3 DNA sequence: TGTGCCAGCAGTTTATCGGGGAGCTCCTACGAGCAGTACTTC.

This sequence joins TRBV4-2 and TRBJ2-2; the match to TRBD1 covers 10 bases. CDR3 length: 15 amino acids. Trimming took 5 bases from V and 9 from J; bases not matched to a gene: 9. Germline V CDR1 and CDR2: LGHNA, YNFKEQ. CDR3 region: CASSYRQGATWELFF. The CDR3, as DNA: TGTGCCAGCAGCTACCGACAGGGGGCGACCTGGGAGCTGTTTTTT.